Below are 21 T cell receptor beta chains sequenced from a single sample in a study of control samples from healthy donors and cancer patients. TCRdb keeps only in-frame clones here, not all; method: immunoSEQ multiplex PCR. Among some 57,000 clones listed, around 96% were seen once. The specimen sequenced was blood. The receptors were gathered from a woman in her twenties or thirties in good health.

The chain carries TRBV19 and TRBJ1-1; D is perhaps TRBD1 (5 bases). Trimming shortened V by 5 bases and J by 5 bases, and 12 bases separated the two germline ends. CDR3 length: 13 amino acids. Germline V gene lookup returns CDR1 LNHDA and CDR2 SQIVND (reference sequence). The CDR3 loop reads CASSGAARTEAFF. The CDR3 DNA is TGTGCCAGTAGTGGGGCAGCCAGGACTGAAGCTTTCTTT.

The chain joins TRBV7-9 to TRBJ1-4; 10 nucleotides match TRBD1. Unmatched junction bases numbered 9, after V lost 6 bases and J lost 8 bases. Germline V gene sequence: CDR1 SEHNR, CDR2 FQNEAQ (reference sequence). This CDR3 has 15 amino acids. The CDR3 loop is CASRRSGTGEEKLFF. The CDR3 nucleotides read TGTGCCAGCAGACGGTCCGGGACAGGGGAGGAAAAACTGTTTTTT.

The genes are TRBV20-1 and TRBJ2-7; TRBD1 might be the D (5 bases). The CDR3 contains 11 residues. V was pared by 5 bases and J by 2 bases, with 7 bases between. Germline V gene data show CDR1 as DFQATT and CDR2 as SNEGSKA (reference sequence). The CDR3 nucleotides read TGCAGTGCTGACAGAACCTACGAGCAGTACTTC. Translating gives CSADRTYEQYF.

The chain uses TRBV6-5 and TRBJ2-2; D unresolved. Germline CDR1 and CDR2: MNHEY and SVGAGI. The CDR3 is made up of 15 amino acids. V dropped 4 bases and J dropped 1 base, with 10 bases sitting between them. The CDR3 nucleotides are TGTGCCAGCAGTTTTGGGTCGTTGAACACCGGGGAGCTGTTTTTT. The encoded protein is CASSFGSLNTGELFF.

This rearrangement joins TRBV27 to TRBJ1-6, with 8 positions matching TRBD1. Germline CDR1 and CDR2: MNHEY and SMNVEV (reference sequence). This CDR3 has 14 amino acids. The J segment lost 9 bases and the V segment lost 7 bases, leaving 8 bases of the junction unmatched. Here the CDR3 reads CASKMDRAGSPLHF. CDR3 coding DNA: TGTGCCAGCAAGATGGACAGGGCAGGTTCACCCCTCCACTTT.

The chain employs TRBV19 and TRBJ1-2; D call uncertain. Germline CDR1 is LNHDA and CDR2 is SQIVND (reference sequence). Trimming left V 5 bases short and J 2 bases short, with 3 bases between. This CDR3 is 11 amino acids long. The CDR3 sequence: CASSLNYGYTF. Written as DNA, the CDR3 is TGTGCCAGTAGTCTCAACTATGGCTACACCTTC.

This clone was seen just once. V is TRBV5-5 and J is TRBJ1-2, with TRBD1 matching over 7 bases. CDR3 length: 15 residues. Germline CDR1 is SGHKS and CDR2 is YYEKEE (reference sequence). Trimming cost V 4 bases and J 8 bases; bases outside gene matches: 14. The CDR3 loop reads CASSQEAAGGEGYTF. In DNA, the CDR3 is TGTGCCAGCAGCCAGGAAGCCGCAGGGGGGGAAGGCTACACCTTC.

V is TRBV19 and J is TRBJ2-3; D uncertain. With 6 bases removed from V and 0 bases from J, the gap between germline ends came to 13 bases. Germline V gives CDR1 LNHDA, CDR2 SQIVND (reference sequence). The CDR3 spans 15 residues. The CDR3 loop is CASSPNRESTDTQYF. The DNA for the CDR3 is TGTGCCAGTAGCCCTAATAGGGAAAGCACAGATACGCAGTATTTT.

The chain links TRBV24-1 to TRBJ2-3; possibly TRBD1 or TRBD2 for D (6 bases each). V lost 4 bases to trimming and J lost 2 bases, with 18 bases between them. CDR1 and CDR2 (germline): KGHDR, SFDVKD. This CDR3 spans 17 amino acids. CDR3 DNA sequence: TGTGCCACCAGTGACGGTGGAAGGGGGGCTTACACAGATACGCAGTATTTT. The encoded protein is CATSDGGRGAYTDTQYF.

Only one count was recorded for this clone. The chain carries TRBV28 and TRBJ1-1; D gene uncertain. The CDR3 extends over 13 amino acids. Germline V gene sequence: CDR1 MDHEN, CDR2 SYDVKM. V was trimmed by 2 bases and J by 4 bases, leaving 8 bases between them. Here the CDR3 reads CASSLGEGTEAFF. In DNA, the CDR3 is TGTGCCAGCAGTTTAGGGGAGGGCACTGAAGCTTTCTTT.

This clone appeared a single time. The CDR3: CASSFQAWAGGAGELFF. Here the CDR3 DNA reads TGTGCCAGCAGTTTTCAAGCTTGGGCGGGAGGGGCCGGGGAGCTGTTTTTT. The genes are TRBV27 and TRBJ2-2; TRBD2 matches at 9 bases. Germline V gene lookup returns CDR1 MNHEY and CDR2 SMNVEV (reference sequence). The V segment lost 3 bases and the J segment 6 bases; nucleotides outside the gene matches: 11. This CDR3 region has 17 residues.

The rearrangement joins TRBV6-6 to TRBJ2-7; tentatively, D is TRBD2 (6 bases). V was trimmed by 6 bases and J by 2 bases, leaving 14 bases between them. This CDR3 spans 14 amino acids. Germline loops: CDR1 MNHNY, CDR2 SVGAGI (reference sequence). CDR3 sequence reads: CASSPYGRPYEQYF. The CDR3 nucleotides read TGTGCCAGCAGCCCCTATGGGAGGCCCTACGAGCAGTACTTC.

CDR3 DNA sequence: TGTGCCAGCAGCGCCGAAGGGGGTACTAGCACAGATACGCAGTATTTT. Translation: CASSAEGGTSTDTQYF. V usage is TRBV9 and J usage is TRBJ2-3, with D perhaps TRBD1 (6 bases). The CDR3 spans 16 residues. V was clipped by 3 bases and J by 0 bases, with 14 bases between them. Germline CDR1 SGDLS, CDR2 YYNGEE. Together with reference TRBV9 and TRBJ2-3, the CDR3 gives the full variable domain: DSGVTQTPKHLITATGQRVTLRCSPRSGDLSVYWYQQSLDQGLQFLIQYYNGEERAKGNILERFSAQQFPDLHSELNLSSLELGDSALYFCASSAEGGTSTDTQYFGPGTRLTVL.

J is TRBJ2-3 and V is TRBV21-1; TRBD2, the D gene given by the table, was not confirmed from the DNA. TRBV21-1 is a documented pseudogene. The CDR3 covers 19 residues. The CDR3 loop is CASSKDAVIAPAGPDTQYF. The CDR3 bases are TGTGCCAGCAGCAAAGACGCAGTTATAGCACCTGCGGGACCAGATACGCAGTATTTT.

V is TRBV27 and J is TRBJ2-1; D possibly corresponds to TRBD2 (7 bases). Germline lookup yields CDR1 MNHEY and CDR2 SMNVEV (reference sequence). The CDR3 covers 14 residues. The V end was cut by 6 bases, the J end by 9 bases, with 18 bases between. The CDR3 region is CASRAWRGGTEQFF. The CDR3 nucleotides are TGTGCCAGCAGGGCGTGGAGGGGGGGCACTGAGCAGTTCTTC.

The chain uses TRBV25-1 and TRBJ1-5; no clear D gene. The CDR3 has 12 amino acids. V was pared by 2 bases and J by 4 bases, with 3 bases between. CDR1 MGHDK and CDR2 SYGVNS come from the germline V gene. CDR3 sequence reads: CASSEGNQPQHF. CDR3 nucleotide sequence: TGTGCCAGCAGTGAAGGGAATCAGCCCCAGCATTTT.

V is TRBV7-8 and J is TRBJ1-2; D gene ambiguous. This CDR3 has 13 residues. Germline lookup yields CDR1 SGHVS and CDR2 FQNEAQ. Trimming stripped 0 bases from V and 6 bases from J, with 8 bases between. The CDR3 sequence: CASSLAGSHGYTF. CDR3 nucleotides: TGTGCCAGCAGCTTAGCCGGGTCACATGGCTACACCTTC.

V usage is TRBV2 and J usage is TRBJ1-5; 9 bases match TRBD1. The length of the CDR3 is 14 residues. Germline lookup yields CDR1 SNHLY and CDR2 FYNNEI. The V gene end was trimmed by 3 bases and the J gene end by 6 bases; junction bases not matched to a gene: 3. This CDR3 reads CASSEDRGGQPQHF. DNA of the CDR3: TGTGCCAGCAGTGAGGACAGGGGAGGTCAGCCCCAGCATTTT.

This clone was observed once. The chain links TRBV10-2 to TRBJ2-1; D is perhaps TRBD2 (5 bases). Germline values: CDR1 WSHSY, CDR2 SAAADI. Trimming pared 4 bases from V and 12 bases from J, leaving 16 bases between. The CDR3 has 13 amino acids. CDR3 region: CASSGQAGGGQFF. For the CDR3, the DNA is TGCGCCAGCAGTGGCCAGGCAGGAGGCGGGCAGTTCTTC.

The rearrangement uses TRBV5-8 and TRBJ1-5; D is undetermined. CDR1 and CDR2 from the germline V gene are SGHTS and YDEGEE. This CDR3 region has 12 residues. V dropped 4 bases and J dropped 9 bases, with 11 bases sitting between them. CDR3 sequence reads: CASSPPEGPQHF. DNA for the CDR3: TGTGCCAGCAGCCCCCCAGAGGGGCCCCAGCATTTT.

The chain joins TRBV19 to TRBJ2-1; D is perhaps TRBD1 or TRBD2 (5 bases each). Looked up from germline, CDR1 is LNHDA and CDR2 is SQIVND (reference sequence). Between the trimmed V and J ends, which lost 3 bases and 5 bases, there was a span of 11 bases. The CDR3 has 14 residues. The CDR3 sequence: CASSMIGANNEQFF. The CDR3 region has the DNA TGTGCCAGTAGTATGATCGGGGCCAACAATGAGCAGTTCTTC.